This T cell receptor beta chain was found in a study of cytomegalovirus exposure and HLA in healthy donors. Study summary: An analysis done earlier identified 95 million to 140 million unique TCR beta sequences from about 180 million T cells. Overall study findings and caveats: Most TCRs appeared rarely, but some public TCRs recurred in many donors. Some TCR beta chains (roughly 150 of them) were listed as cytomegalovirus-associated. In a later analysis, productive TCRs from donors in an Asian-associated ancestry cluster reportedly carried fewer N-insertions than the cohort mean.

As regards this clone: Its antigen is still unknown.

Trimming cost V 5 bases and J 8 bases; bases outside gene matches: 16. Germline assignment: CDR1 LNHNV and CDR2 YYDKDF (reference sequence). The CDR3 sequence is 18 residues long. PCR used 60 Vbeta primers and 13 Jbeta primers. Clones were sequenced by immunoSEQ multiplex PCR, and TCRdb holds only the in-frame ones, with some missing. The sample lists over 150,000 clones, around 70% occurring once. The origin of this receptor is a male donor in good health and CMV-seronegative. The chain has TRBV15 and TRBJ2-1; 12 nucleotides align to TRBD2. The sequencing sample was made of PBMCs. The CDR3 reads CATSETFFGLAGSHEQFF. The CDR3 DNA follows: TGTGCCACCAGCGAAACCTTCTTCGGACTAGCGGGATCACATGAGCAGTTCTTC.